What follows is one TCR beta chain and its context. Its antigen has not been determined. There are no base qualities to consult, and no much larger clone falls within one base. The sample is drawn from a study of blood T cell repertoires in COVID-19 (TCRdb year 2020). General notes on the study: The collaborator samples originated in the United States, Italy and Spain and spanned the acute and convalescent phases of COVID-19. The prospective study material was composed of cDNA or gDNA derived from T cells, B-cell-depleted T cells, or PBMCs. The dataset comprised deeply sampled blood TCRbeta repertoires from subjects exposed to, actively infected with, or recovered from COVID-19. A freely available public database, intended as a resource for researchers studying the immune response to SARS-CoV-2, is where the repertoires were released. Samples were obtained from the ongoing ImmuneRACE study (first 160 participants) and from some 1,300 subjects provided by 6 global collaborators. Nearly every sample came with metadata listing a de-identified subject ID, COVID-19 status, age in years and sex. Where available, HLA class I and class II types were taken from metadata supplied by the sample provider and were not determined by assay-based typing.

Overall study results and their limits: The quantity of clinical and demographic metadata differed by source and by participant and was supplied without curation.

The immunoSEQ Assay, a bias-controlled multiplex PCR, was used to amplify TCRbeta CDR3 regions from genomic DNA. The source study handled its data this way. The number of nucleated cells in each sample was estimated by amplification of reference gene primers within the assay. To quantify the absolute abundance of each unique TCRbeta CDR3 rearrangement, sequence reads were collapsed and filtered. For each sample, productive Simpson clonality was calculated as the square root of Simpson's diversity index over productive rearrangements. The source is immuneACCESS, and TCRdb retained only in-frame sequences with V and J called. Part of the clones is not carried over; for the studies checked, unresolved V genes explain less than half of this, and the remainder is unexplained. The DNA was the basis for D and trimming; V, J and clone size are from that table. The sample data list around 65,000 clones, and 82% of these were observed just once. 35% to 50% of the sample belongs to the ten largest clones.

Each collaborating institution followed its own protocols to collect whole blood in K2EDTA tubes. For TCRbeta analysis, collaborators shipped samples as frozen whole blood, isolated PBMCs, or DNA extracted from either of those sample types. From its cysteine to its phenylalanine, the CDR3 spans 13 amino acids. The entry retains the CDR3 DNA only, 39 bases that are in frame from base 1. From the germline V gene, CDR1 is MDHEN and CDR2 is SYDVKM. V has 5 bases trimmed and J has 9 bases trimmed; junction bases matching no gene number 9. Sequenced input: peripheral blood. This chain joins TRBV28 to TRBJ2-7, with 8 bases matching TRBD1. This receptor was identified in a human donor in a cohort sampled during active COVID-19. The CDR3 protein sequence reads: CASSLTGAQGQYF. The DNA sequence is TGTGCCAGCAGTCTGACAGGGGCCCAAGGGCAGTACTTC.